This T cell receptor (beta chain) originates from a study of blood T cell repertoires in COVID-19. Overall study context: Acute and convalescent COVID-19 samples came from the United States, Italy and Spain. Sources were T cells, B-cell-depleted T cells, or PBMCs; the material itself was cDNA or gDNA.

This CDR3 has 16 amino acids. Germline loops: CDR1 SGHDN, CDR2 FVKESK. The J segment lost 10 bases and the V segment lost 0 bases, leaving 7 bases of the junction unmatched. Clones were sequenced by immunoSEQ multiplex PCR, and TCRdb holds only the in-frame ones, with some missing. Here the sample spans 180,000 or so clones, about four fifths being singletons. Enrolled during active infection, Seattle patients were then followed longitudinally. The sample comprised peripheral blood. This TCR derives from a middle-aged woman with COVID-19, enrolled during active disease. V gene TRBV14 combines with J gene TRBJ2-1; 12 bases agree with TRBD2. CDR3 residues: CASSQEETSGGLEQFF. The CDR3 region has the DNA TGTGCCAGCAGCCAAGAGGAGACTAGCGGGGGATTGGAGCAGTTCTTC. Using reference TRBV14 and TRBJ2-1 for the parts outside the CDR3, the full variable domain is EAGVTQFPSHSVIEKGQTVTLRCDPISGHDNLYWYRRVMGKEIKFLLHFVKESKQDESGMPNNRFLAERTGGTYSTLKVQPAELEDSGVYFCASSQEETSGGLEQFFGPGTRLTVL.